The 12 T cell receptor beta chains below were found in one sample sequenced in a study of blood T cells in healthy people across ages (dated by TCRdb to about 2015). Libraries came from 5' RACE. TCRdb names Illumina HiSeq 2500 as the instrument used. A second PCR of roughly 6 to 11 cycles was run with a J-beta primer mix and a sample-barcoded 5' primer. TCRdb reanalyzed the raw reads on its own, using fastp at Q25 for trimming and MiXCR for clone calling, and kept in-frame beta chains. Rows are combined by CDR3 protein, so each entry shows the most common genes and DNA. In all, the sample holds roughly 800,000 distinct CDR3 sequences, and roughly 25% of those were seen once. The ten top clones hold 3% of the sample. This same sample was also taken into another study, of T cells of mothers and their children.

Sample: blood. The source of these receptors is a boy aged 5 to 17 in good health.

J is TRBJ2-7 and V is TRBV5-1, with D possibly matching TRBD2 (5 bases). The CDR3 runs to 13 residues. V dropped 4 bases and J dropped 6 bases, with 14 bases sitting between them. The germline V gene has CDR1 SGHRS and CDR2 YFSETQ. The CDR3 here is CASSGFGEGEQYF. In DNA, the CDR3 is TGCGCCAGCAGCGGGTTCGGGGAAGGCGAGCAGTACTTC.

The chain is built from TRBV27 and TRBJ2-6, with 8 positions matching TRBD2. Germline V gene lookup returns CDR1 MNHEY and CDR2 SMNVEV (reference sequence). CDR3 length equals 19 residues. V shed 2 bases and J 0 bases; nucleotides not matched to a gene: 9. In DNA form, the CDR3 reads TGTGCCAGCAGTTTAGTGGCGGGGGGCCGCTTCTCTGGGGCCAACGTCCTGACTTTC. Protein: CASSLVAGGRFSGANVLTF.

The V call is TRBV11-2, the J call TRBJ2-3; TRBD2 agrees at 10 bases. Germline V gene sequence: CDR1 SGHAT, CDR2 FQNNGV. CDR3 length equals 15 residues. V shed 6 bases and J 4 bases; nucleotides not matched to a gene: 7. Here the CDR3 reads CASRGAGGPPDTQYF. In DNA form, the CDR3 reads TGTGCCAGCAGAGGAGCGGGGGGGCCCCCAGATACGCAGTATTTT.

The V gene is TRBV28, the J gene TRBJ2-1, with D maybe TRBD1 (6 bases). Germline loops: CDR1 MDHEN, CDR2 SYDVKM. This CDR3 has 15 amino acids. V lost 6 bases and J lost 3, with 15 bases in between. CDR3 sequence: CASRATGSSYNEQFF. In DNA form, the CDR3 reads TGTGCCAGCAGAGCTACAGGGTCGAGCTACAATGAGCAGTTCTTC.

This clonotype was detected only a few times. The chain uses TRBV7-6 and TRBJ2-5; TRBD2 agrees at 7 bases. V lost 4 bases and J lost 1; bases outside the gene matches: 6. The CDR3 is made up of 15 amino acids. The germline CDR1 and CDR2 sequences are SGHVS and FNYEAQ. The DNA of the CDR3 is TGTGCCAGCAGCTATCAAGCGGGGTTCCAAGAGACCCAGTACTTC. Translated, it gives CASSYQAGFQETQYF. Filled out from reference TRBV7-6 and TRBJ2-5, the complete variable domain reads GAGVSQSPRYKVTKRGQDVALRCDPISGHVSLYWYRQALGQGPEFLTYFNYEAQQDKSGLPNDRFSAERPEGSISTLTIQRTEQRDSAMYRCASSYQAGFQETQYFGPGTRLLVL.

The rearrangement joins TRBV5-1 to TRBJ1-6; D is uncertain. Trimming left V 5 bases short and J 6 bases short, with 15 bases between. This CDR3 has 15 amino acids. CDR1 and CDR2 (germline): SGHRS, YFSETQ. The DNA for the CDR3 is TGCGCCAGCAGTGAGCCGGACGGCATTAATTCACCCCTCCACTTT. Its protein product is CASSEPDGINSPLHF.

The rearrangement joins TRBV7-6 to TRBJ2-1, with D perhaps being TRBD1 or TRBD2 (6 bases each). Germline V gives CDR1 SGHVS, CDR2 FNYEAQ. Trimming took 2 bases from V and 5 from J, leaving 16 bases between them. The CDR3 length is 16 residues. CDR3 bases: TGTGCCAGCAGCTTATTACCGGGGGACATGGACAATGAGCAGTTCTTC. Protein: CASSLLPGDMDNEQFF.

J is TRBJ2-7 and V is TRBV7-9, with 8 bases that match TRBD1. J was trimmed by 7 bases and V by 1 base; bases with no gene match: 3. The germline CDR1 and CDR2 sequences are SEHNR and FQNEAQ (reference sequence). The CDR3 consists of 13 residues. DNA of the CDR3: TGTGCCAGCAGCTTAGGACAGGGGATTGAGCAGTACTTC. It yields the protein CASSLGQGIEQYF.

The V and J genes are TRBV5-6 and TRBJ2-6; perhaps TRBD1 as D (6 bases). Trimming stripped 0 bases from V and 0 bases from J, with 10 bases between. The CDR3 has 17 residues. Germline CDR1 is SGHDT and CDR2 is YYEEEE. The CDR3 region is CASSLVGQSSGANVLTF. In DNA form, the CDR3 reads TGTGCCAGCAGCTTGGTTGGACAGTCCTCTGGGGCCAACGTCCTGACTTTC.

CDR3 loop: CSAAGGTYEQYF. The CDR3, as DNA: TGCAGTGCCGCCGGCGGTACCTACGAGCAGTACTTC. This chain links TRBV20-1 with TRBJ2-7, with D uncertain. V lost 6 bases, J lost 2 bases, and 11 bases lay in between. Germline V gene sequence: CDR1 DFQATT, CDR2 SNEGSKA (reference sequence). The CDR3 contains 12 residues.

This clonotype was detected only a few times. V usage is TRBV7-2 and J usage is TRBJ2-7; D might be TRBD2 (7 bases). Trimming took off 2 bases at V and 5 bases at J, with 13 bases between the two ends. The CDR3 loop spans 14 amino acids. From germline, CDR1 is SGHTA and CDR2 FQGNSA. The CDR3 DNA reads as TGTGCCAGCAGCTTACTGGGGGGGGCCCACGAGCAGTACTTC. It is translated as CASSLLGGAHEQYF.

The chain employs TRBV28 and TRBJ1-6; maybe TRBD1 (5 bases). The CDR3 covers 13 residues. Between the trimmed V and J ends, which lost 11 bases and 5 bases, there was a span of 13 bases. From germline, CDR1 is MDHEN and CDR2 SYDVKM. The DNA of the CDR3 is TGTGCCTACCGACAGACCCATAATTCACCCCTCCACTTT. Its translation is CAYRQTHNSPLHF. The complete variable domain, with remaining parts taken from reference TRBV28 and TRBJ1-6, reads DVKVTQSSRYLVKRTGEKVFLECVQDMDHENMFWYRQDPGLGLRLIYFSYDVKMKEKGDIPEGYSVSREKKERFSLILESASTNQTSMYLCAYRQTHNSPLHFGNGTRLTVT.